Sequencing of this T cell receptor (beta chain) was carried out in a study of blood T cell repertoires in COVID-19. Some clones are missing from TCRdb's copy, which holds only in-frame ones; the method was immunoSEQ multiplex PCR. The sample lists roughly 250,000 clones; approximately 78% were seen once. V gave up 2 bases and J gave up 7 bases, with 14 bases separating them. The CDR3 is 13 residues long. CDR1 is GTSNPN and CDR2 is SVGIG in the germline V gene (reference sequence). The J gene is TRBJ1-2, the V gene TRBV30, with D possibly being TRBD1 (5 bases). The receptor was derived from an older woman with active or convalescent COVID-19. Material: peripheral blood. The CDR3 bases are TGTGCCTGGAGTACCGGGGGATATGGTGGCTACACCTTC. Translating it yields CAWSTGGYGGYTF.